This T cell receptor (beta chain) was recorded in a study of T cell changes during pregnancy in multiple sclerosis. The CDR3 spans 13 residues. The V end lost 5 bases, the J end lost 0 bases, and 8 bases lay between the germline ends. Germline V gene sequence: CDR1 SEHNR, CDR2 FQNEAQ (reference sequence). Produced via immunoSEQ multiplex PCR; TCRdb's table is partial and in-frame only. The table has under 75,000 clones, approximately 91% seen once; the top ten hold just under 0.3%. The TCR sequence derives from a female donor with multiple sclerosis, enrolled in a pregnancy study. The chain employs TRBV7-9 and TRBJ2-7, with D tentatively TRBD1 (5 bases). The input for sequencing was CD4+ T cells from peripheral blood mononuclear cells, taken after pregnancy. CDR3 in DNA: TGTGCCAGCAGCCGACAGCCCTCCTACGAGCAGTACTTC. This translates into CASSRQPSYEQYF.